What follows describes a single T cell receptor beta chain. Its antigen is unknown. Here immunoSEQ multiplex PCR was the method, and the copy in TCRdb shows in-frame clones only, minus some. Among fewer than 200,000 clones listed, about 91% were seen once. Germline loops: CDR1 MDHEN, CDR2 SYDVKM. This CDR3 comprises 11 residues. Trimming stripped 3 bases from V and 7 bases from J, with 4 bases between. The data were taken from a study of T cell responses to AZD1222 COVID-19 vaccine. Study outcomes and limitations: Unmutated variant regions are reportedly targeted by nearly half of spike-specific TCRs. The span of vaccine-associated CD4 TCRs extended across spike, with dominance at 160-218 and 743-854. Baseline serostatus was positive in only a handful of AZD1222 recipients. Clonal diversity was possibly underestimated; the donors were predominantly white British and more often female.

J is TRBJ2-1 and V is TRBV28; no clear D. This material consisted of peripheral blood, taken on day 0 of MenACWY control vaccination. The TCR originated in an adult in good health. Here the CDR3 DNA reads TGTGCCAGCAGTTTTAGAAATGAGCAGTTCTTC. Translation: CASSFRNEQFF.